This TCR beta chain was captured in a study of early T cells in non-severe SARS-CoV-2 infection. Study details: From unsorted whole blood, bulk RNA was sequenced, and the chains remained unpaired.

This CDR3 spans 14 amino acids. Looked up from germline, CDR1 is ENHRY and CDR2 is SYGVKD. The V end lost 3 bases, the J end lost 4 bases, and 12 bases lay between the germline ends. Study observations and caveats: The matching step, a VDJdb search, favored anti-spike CD8 responses and missed private and CD4 specificities.

Separate cDNA molecules each had unique molecular identifiers attached to them. One entry per CDR3 protein results from TCRdb running MiXCR on the 5' RACE reads. The repertoire holds over 45,000 distinct CDR3 sequences, with around 5.2% as singletons. This clonotype was picked up many times. The antigen remains undetermined. The source is an adult who was a healthcare worker with PCR-confirmed SARS-CoV-2 infection or an uninfected control (not recorded which). Material: whole blood. The chain carries TRBV10-3 and TRBJ1-1, with a tentative D call TRBD1 (6 bases). The CDR3: CAISDRGMITEAFF. In DNA, the CDR3 is TGTGCCATCAGTGACAGGGGAATGATCACTGAAGCTTTCTTT.